The 8 T cell receptor beta chains listed next were all sequenced from one sample in a study of T-cell memory formation after mild COVID-19. Each CDR3 protein is one row after TCRdb ran MiXCR on the 5' RACE reads. The data hold about 320,000 distinct CDR3 sequences, with roughly an eighth observed a single time. Sequences were obtained from PBMCs or a T cell subset sorted from them (not recorded which). Receptors originate from a man in his late teens or twenties who had mild COVID-19 (a few samples of this study predate the infection). Cell type and time point are not known.

The chain joins TRBV6-2 or TRBV6-3 to TRBJ1-1; no clear D. The germline V gene encodes CDR1 MNHEY and CDR2 SVGEGT. V lost 5 bases and J lost 6, with 13 bases in between. The CDR3 length is 13 residues. CDR3 residues: CASSPGGYAEAFF. Here the CDR3 DNA reads TGTGCCAGCAGTCCCGGCGGGTACGCTGAAGCTTTCTTT.

There are a few counts of this clonotype. J is TRBJ1-1 and V is TRBV6-2 or TRBV6-3; D is ambiguous. This CDR3 contains 15 residues. The germline V gene encodes CDR1 MNHEY and CDR2 SVGEGT. V lost 2 bases and J lost 0, with 10 bases in between. The CDR3 protein is CASSYTDGLNTEAFF. The CDR3 region has the DNA TGTGCCAGCAGTTACACGGACGGCCTGAACACTGAAGCTTTCTTT.

This clonotype was seen only a few times. The V gene is TRBV2, the J gene TRBJ1-2, with unresolved D. There are 14 residues in the CDR3. Trimming stripped 1 base from V and 6 bases from J, with 12 bases between. Germline CDR1 and CDR2: SNHLY and FYNNEI. The CDR3: CASSEVRGNHGYTF. The CDR3 region has the DNA TGTGCCAGCAGTGAAGTAAGAGGGAACCATGGCTACACCTTC.

This clonotype was counted ten times or more. The chain combines TRBV4-1 with TRBJ2-7; TRBD1 is a possible D gene (5 bases). The V end was cut by 5 bases, the J end by 2 bases, with 16 bases between. CDR1 is MGHRA and CDR2 is YSYEKL in the germline V gene. The CDR3 is 15 residues long. The CDR3 is CASSSHTTETYEQYF. The CDR3 DNA sequence: TGCGCCAGCAGCTCTCACACGACAGAAACCTACGAGCAGTACTTC.

The V call is TRBV24-1, the J call TRBJ2-3, with TRBD1 matching 8 bases. V was pared by 11 bases and J by 2 bases, with 5 bases of the junction left unmatched. Germline V CDR1 and CDR2: KGHDR, SFDVKD. The CDR3 totals 13 residues. CDR3 protein: CAITDRDTDTQYF. In DNA, the CDR3 is TGTGCCATCACGGACAGGGACACAGATACGCAGTATTTT.

In this sample, this clonotype turned up a few times. The rearrangement joins TRBV5-6 to TRBJ1-2, with 7 bases matching TRBD1. The CDR3 has 12 amino acids. The trim removed 7 bases at V and 8 bases at J, leaving 8 bases unmatched. In germline, CDR1 is SGHDT, CDR2 YYEEEE. This CDR3 reads CASAAGTVGYTF. The CDR3 nucleotides read TGTGCCAGCGCCGCCGGGACAGTCGGCTACACCTTC.

DNA for the CDR3: TGTGCCAGCAGCGATCTAGGGGAAAGCTATGGCTACACCTTC. This gives the protein CASSDLGESYGYTF. The chain joins TRBV7-9 to TRBJ1-2, with a weak D call TRBD1 (5 bases). Germline V gene sequence: CDR1 SEHNR, CDR2 FQNEAQ (reference sequence). The CDR3 totals 14 residues. V shed 5 bases and J shed 4 bases, with 14 bases lying between them. Based on the CDR3 plus reference TRBV7-9 and TRBJ1-2, the full variable domain is DTGVSQNPRHKITKRGQNVTFRCDPISEHNRLYWYRQTLGQGPEFLTYFQNEAQLEKSRLLSDRFSAERPKGSFSTLEIQRTEQGDSAMYLCASSDLGESYGYTFGSGTRLTVV.

This chain uses TRBV10-3 with TRBJ1-1; D perhaps matches TRBD1 (5 bases). The V end was cut by 5 bases, the J end by 3 bases, with 13 bases between. Germline loops: CDR1 ENHRY, CDR2 SYGVKD. The CDR3 length is 14 residues. CDR3 sequence: CAISRAREDTEAFF. DNA of the CDR3: TGTGCCATCAGTAGGGCCAGGGAGGACACTGAAGCTTTCTTT.